Following are 18 T cell receptor beta chains from one sample sequenced in a study of blood T cell repertoires in COVID-19. The table came from immunoSEQ multiplex PCR; TCRdb's copy has only in-frame clones and leaves some out. Among fewer than 350,000 clones, around 91% were seen once, and the ten largest hold approximately 8.8%. Material for sequencing was PBMCs or T cells enriched from blood (not recorded which). These receptors came from a woman in her thirties or forties who had recovered from COVID-19.

The genes are TRBV7-2 and TRBJ1-2, with a tentative D call TRBD1 (6 bases). Germline-derived CDR1 and CDR2 are SGHTA and FQGNSA. The germline V and J ends were trimmed by 7 bases and 7 bases, with 16 bases remaining between them. This CDR3 has 13 residues. The CDR3 DNA is TGTGCCAGCACCCCCCGGTTAGGGGGTGGCTACACCTTC. This sequence encodes CASTPRLGGGYTF.

The CDR3 nucleotides are TGTGCCTGGAGTTCGGGGACTGATGCCTACGAGCAGTACTTC. Translated, it gives CAWSSGTDAYEQYF. The chain uses TRBV30 and TRBJ2-7, with D maybe TRBD2 (6 bases). CDR3 length equals 14 residues. Germline assignment: CDR1 GTSNPN and CDR2 SVGIG (reference sequence). Trimming took 2 bases from V and 2 from J, leaving 13 bases between them.

The chain links TRBV16 to TRBJ2-7; 9 bases are shared with TRBD2. V dropped 5 bases and J dropped 7; count of bases not matched to a gene: 15. CDR1 is KGHSY, CDR2 FQNENV, per germline. The CDR3 extends over 16 amino acids. CDR3 in DNA: TGTGCCAGCAGCACTCAATCGGGACTAGCAGCGTCTGAGCAGTACTTC. Its translation: CASSTQSGLAASEQYF.

This chain connects TRBV7-2 to TRBJ2-2; TRBD1 is a possible D gene (7 bases). The CDR3 length is 17 residues. V lost 5 bases and J lost 3, with 19 bases in between. Looked up from germline, CDR1 is SGHTA and CDR2 is FQGNSA. The CDR3 bases are TGTGCCAGCAGCCCCCCTAGGGGGCGGGGTTACACCGGGGAGCTGTTTTTT. Its translation: CASSPPRGRGYTGELFF.

This rearrangement joins TRBV5-6 to TRBJ1-4; D possibly corresponds to TRBD1 (6 bases). Germline loops: CDR1 SGHDT, CDR2 YYEEEE. This CDR3 is built from 15 residues. Between the trimmed V and J ends, which lost 6 bases and 5 bases, there was a span of 17 bases. This chain's CDR3 is CASTSLGDINEKLFF. CDR3 nucleotides: TGTGCCAGCACCTCCCTGGGGGACATCAATGAAAAACTGTTTTTT. Drawing the rest from reference TRBV5-6 and TRBJ1-4, the complete variable domain is DAGVTQSPTHLIKTRGQQVTLRCSPKSGHDTVSWYQQALGQGPQFIFQYYEEEERQRGNFPDRFSGHQFPNYSSELNVNALLLGDSALYLCASTSLGDINEKLFFGSGTQLSVL.

This sequence joins TRBV2 and TRBJ2-1; the D gene is possibly TRBD2 (6 bases). Germline CDR1 SNHLY, CDR2 FYNNEI. This CDR3 contains 15 residues. With 7 bases removed from V and 0 bases from J, the gap between germline ends came to 13 bases. This chain's CDR3 is CASIVSGGSYNEQFF. In DNA form, the CDR3 reads TGTGCCAGCATCGTCTCCGGGGGCTCCTACAATGAGCAGTTCTTC.

CDR3 residues: CASRHRDTKNIQYF. In DNA, the CDR3 is TGTGCCAGCAGGCACAGGGATACCAAAAACATTCAGTACTTC. J is TRBJ2-4 and V is TRBV6-5, with D possibly being TRBD1 (6 bases). Germline V gives CDR1 MNHEY, CDR2 SVGAGI. This CDR3 comprises 14 residues. V was shortened by 6 bases and J by 2 bases, with 11 bases between the two germline ends.

This rearrangement joins TRBV7-2 to TRBJ1-5, with 7 bases that match TRBD1. This CDR3 spans 15 amino acids. Germline CDR1 SGHTA, CDR2 FQGNSA. The trim removed 5 bases at V and 1 base at J, leaving 5 bases unmatched. The CDR3 region has the DNA TGTGCCAGCAGCCCCGGGGACAGCAGCAATCAGCCCCAGCATTTT. Translated, it gives CASSPGDSSNQPQHF.

The rearrangement uses TRBV6-4 and TRBJ2-1, with TRBD2 matching 9 bases. CDR3 length: 15 residues. After removal of 4 bases from V and 7 bases from J, the junction contained 8 bases not matched to a gene. Looked up from germline, CDR1 is MRHNA and CDR2 is SNTAGT. CDR3 nucleotides: TGTGCCAGCAGTGTCGGTAGCGGGGGCGGAAATGAGCAGTTCTTC. It codes for CASSVGSGGGNEQFF.

The chain carries TRBV7-8 and TRBJ2-7; weak D call: TRBD1 (5 bases). The CDR3 loop spans 14 amino acids. With 5 bases removed from V and 6 bases from J, the gap between germline ends came to 17 bases. Germline CDR1 reads SGHVS; CDR2 reads FQNEAQ. The CDR3 is CASSPTVILPEQYF. CDR3 bases: TGTGCCAGCAGCCCGACAGTTATCCTACCCGAGCAGTACTTC.

V gene TRBV27 combines with J gene TRBJ2-7, with D maybe TRBD1 (5 bases). Trimming removed 6 bases from V and 0 bases from J, with 15 bases in between. Germline V gene sequence: CDR1 MNHEY, CDR2 SMNVEV (reference sequence). CDR3 length: 15 amino acids. The CDR3 is CASSSDLGPSYEQYF. As DNA, the CDR3 is TGTGCCAGCAGCTCAGACTTGGGGCCCTCCTACGAGCAGTACTTC.

The chain couples TRBV6-2 or TRBV6-3 to TRBJ2-6; no reliable D call. The germline gives CDR1 MNHEY, CDR2 SVGEGT. V lost 4 bases and J lost 2, with 15 bases in between. CDR3 length equals 17 residues. The CDR3 DNA reads as TGTGCCAGCAGTTCCCCCGGATCGGCGGCTGGGGCCAACGTCCTGACTTTC. The encoded protein is CASSSPGSAAGANVLTF.

The genes are TRBV24-1 and TRBJ2-2; no firm D call. V lost 4 bases and J 8 bases, leaving 13 bases between the germline ends. Germline CDR1 KGHDR, CDR2 SFDVKD. The CDR3 sequence is 14 residues long. This chain's CDR3 is CATSEGAKWGELFF. The CDR3 DNA is TGTGCCACCAGTGAGGGCGCAAAGTGGGGGGAGCTGTTTTTT.

The CDR3 DNA reads TGTGCCAGCAGCTTAAGACAGGGCAATCAGCCCCAGCATTTT. It is translated as CASSLRQGNQPQHF. The gene calls are TRBV5-8 and TRBJ1-5, with D possibly being TRBD1 (6 bases). Germline V CDR1 and CDR2: SGHTS, YDEGEE. The CDR3 has 14 amino acids. V was trimmed by 2 bases and J by 2 bases, leaving 8 bases between them. The full variable domain, in which reference TRBV5-8 and TRBJ1-5 provide the parts outside the CDR3, is EAGVTQSPTHLIKTRGQQATLRCSPISGHTSVYWYQQALGLGLQFLLWYDEGEERNRGNFPPRFSGRQFPNYSSELNVNALELEDSALYLCASSLRQGNQPQHFGDGTRLSIL.

The J gene is TRBJ2-1, the V gene TRBV24-1; D uncertain. Trimming removed 0 bases at V and 3 bases at J, with 8 bases between. Germline V CDR1 and CDR2: KGHDR, SFDVKD. This CDR3 region has 15 residues. As DNA, the CDR3 is TGTGCCACCAGTGATTTGGACACCGTCTACAATGAGCAGTTCTTC. This gives the protein CATSDLDTVYNEQFF.

The chain is built from TRBV29-1 and TRBJ2-7; 7 nucleotides agree with TRBD2. V gave up 4 bases and J gave up 2 bases; unmatched junction bases: 5. CDR3 length: 13 amino acids. Germline V gene lookup returns CDR1 SQVTM and CDR2 ANQGSEA. The CDR3 is CSVGAGAAYEQYF. The CDR3 nucleotides are TGCAGCGTTGGTGCGGGAGCGGCCTACGAGCAGTACTTC.

In this sample, this clone turned up once. The chain uses TRBV10-2 and TRBJ1-1; tentative D call: TRBD1 (6 bases). The CDR3 is 15 residues long. V shed 0 bases and J shed 2 bases, with 10 bases lying between them. Germline lookup yields CDR1 WSHSY and CDR2 SAAADI. The CDR3: CASSESGGYNTEAFF. In DNA form, the CDR3 reads TGCGCCAGCAGTGAGTCTGGGGGCTATAACACTGAAGCTTTCTTT.

This chain connects TRBV5-6 to TRBJ2-7; no reliable D call. CDR1 and CDR2 (germline): SGHDT, YYEEEE. The CDR3 sequence is 12 residues long. V gave up 1 base and J gave up 6 bases, with 8 bases separating them. This chain's CDR3 is CASSLWRGEQYF. CDR3 bases: TGTGCCAGCAGCTTGTGGCGAGGCGAGCAGTACTTC. The full variable domain, with the rest looked up from reference TRBV5-6 and TRBJ2-7, is DAGVTQSPTHLIKTRGQQVTLRCSPKSGHDTVSWYQQALGQGPQFIFQYYEEEERQRGNFPDRFSGHQFPNYSSELNVNALLLGDSALYLCASSLWRGEQYFGPGTRLTVT.